The source of this T cell receptor beta chain is a study of cytomegalovirus exposure and HLA in healthy donors. The PCR used 60 Vbeta and 13 Jbeta primers. Some clones are missing from TCRdb's copy, which holds only in-frame ones; the method was immunoSEQ multiplex PCR. The sample lists 150,000 or so clones, more than 70% occurring once. This clone was seen just once. Sequenced sample: PBMCs. This TCR came from a woman between 40 and 55 years old in good health and CMV-seropositive.

CDR3 DNA sequence: TGTGCCAGCAGCGCTCGGGACAGGGGGAACACTGAAGCTTTCTTT. This encodes CASSARDRGNTEAFF. The chain uses TRBV7-3 and TRBJ1-1, with 10 positions matching TRBD1. Per the germline V gene, CDR1 is SGHTA and CDR2 is FQGTGA. J was trimmed by 1 base and V by 5 bases; bases with no gene match: 4. The CDR3 consists of 15 residues.